This is a list of T cell receptor beta chains from one sample in a study of blood T cell repertoires in COVID-19. The assay was immunoSEQ multiplex PCR, and TCRdb's table has in-frame clones only and misses some. The table lists 380,000 or so clones, 88% of them singletons. The specimen sequenced was PBMCs or T cells enriched from blood (not recorded which). These TCRs come from a woman aged 35 to 49 with acute COVID-19. The CDR3 runs from the conserved cysteine through the conserved F or W.

J gene: TRBJ2-3
V gene: TRBV5-4
CDR3 protein: CASSLRRGQSTDTQYF

J gene: TRBJ2-7
V gene: TRBV5-1
CDR3 protein: CASSLDQGFVYEQYF

J gene: TRBJ1-6
V gene: TRBV5-6
CDR3 protein: CASSLRQPNSPLHF

J gene: TRBJ2-1
V gene: TRBV11-2
CDR3 protein: CASSLGFGLAGGRRDEQFF

J gene: TRBJ2-7
V gene: TRBV7-9
CDR3 protein: CASSPTGERYEQYF

J gene: TRBJ1-6
V gene: TRBV7-9
CDR3 protein: CASSPQGALDNSPLHF

J gene: TRBJ2-1
V gene: TRBV27
CDR3 protein: CASSLGGGPGQGSYNEQFF

J gene: TRBJ2-2
V gene: TRBV6-2/TRBV6-3
CDR3 protein: CASSPRTSGGAGTGELFF

J gene: TRBJ1-2
V gene: TRBV21-1
CDR3 protein: CASSKGGGRATNYGYTF

J gene: TRBJ1-2
V gene: TRBV10-3
CDR3 protein: CATLGGSYGYTF

J gene: TRBJ2-3
V gene: TRBV21-1
CDR3 protein: CASSSKGGTDTDTQYF

J gene: TRBJ2-6
V gene: TRBV30
CDR3 protein: CAWSGPELGANVLTF

J gene: TRBJ2-1
V gene: TRBV9
CDR3 protein: CASSVNSGGSYNEQFF

J gene: TRBJ2-1
V gene: TRBV11-2
CDR3 protein: CASSLDLPHHQGEFNEQFF

J gene: TRBJ2-3
V gene: TRBV9
CDR3 protein: CASSVQRGFSTDTQYF

J gene: TRBJ2-7
V gene: TRBV7-9
CDR3 protein: CASSHTGSEQYF

J gene: TRBJ2-5
V gene: TRBV2
CDR3 protein: CASSEVAGGLETQYF

J gene: TRBJ1-6
V gene: TRBV5-8
CDR3 protein: CASRARTGVNSPLHF

J gene: TRBJ1-2
V gene: TRBV7-9
CDR3 protein: CASSSPGQGIQLYGYTF

J gene: TRBJ1-1
V gene: TRBV7-2
CDR3 protein: CASSLAPAEAFF

J gene: TRBJ1-1
V gene: TRBV7-9
CDR3 protein: CASSRGGGNTEAFF

J gene: TRBJ2-3
V gene: TRBV11-3
CDR3 protein: CASSLGNGGAADTQYF

J gene: TRBJ1-6
V gene: TRBV4-1
CDR3 protein: CASSQAGTGGAATIHF

J gene: TRBJ1-1
V gene: TRBV7-9
CDR3 protein: CASSARVNTEAFF

J gene: TRBJ1-2
V gene: TRBV2
CDR3 protein: CASSEPGQGAHYGYTF

J gene: TRBJ1-1
V gene: TRBV6-5
CDR3 protein: CASSYEDRSYTEAFF

J gene: TRBJ1-1
V gene: TRBV7-8
CDR3 protein: CASSATRTGEAFF

J gene: TRBJ2-1
V gene: TRBV2
CDR3 protein: CASRPRGNEQFF